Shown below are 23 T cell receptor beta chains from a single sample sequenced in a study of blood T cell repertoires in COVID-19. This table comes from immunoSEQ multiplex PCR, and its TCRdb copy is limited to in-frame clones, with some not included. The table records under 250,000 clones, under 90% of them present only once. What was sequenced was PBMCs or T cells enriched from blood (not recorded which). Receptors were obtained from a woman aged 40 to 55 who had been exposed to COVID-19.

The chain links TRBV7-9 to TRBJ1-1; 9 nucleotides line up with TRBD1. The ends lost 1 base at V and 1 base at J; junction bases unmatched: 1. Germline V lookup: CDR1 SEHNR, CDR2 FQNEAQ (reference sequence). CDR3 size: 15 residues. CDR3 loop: CASSLGDRENTEAFF. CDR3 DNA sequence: TGTGCCAGCAGCTTAGGGGACAGGGAGAACACTGAAGCTTTCTTT.

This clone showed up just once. The DNA of the CDR3 is TGTGCCAGCAGTTTGAGACAGCAAAACACTGAAGCTTTCTTT. Protein sequence: CASSLRQQNTEAFF. The chain combines TRBV28 with TRBJ1-1, with a possible D match to TRBD1 (5 bases). V lost 3 bases, J lost 2 bases, and 10 bases lay in between. Germline V gene lookup returns CDR1 MDHEN and CDR2 SYDVKM. The CDR3 runs to 14 residues.

CDR3 coding DNA: TGTGCCAGCTCACTTAACCGGGGTGAGACCCAGTACTTC. Translating gives CASSLNRGETQYF. V usage is TRBV18 and J usage is TRBJ2-5, with a tentative D call TRBD2 (5 bases). V gave up 4 bases and J gave up 5 bases, with 11 bases separating them. CDR1 is KGHSH and CDR2 is LQKENI in the germline V gene. This CDR3 has 13 residues. Complete variable domain (other parts from reference TRBV18 and TRBJ2-5): NAGVMQNPRHLVRRRGQEARLRCSPMKGHSHVYWYRQLPEEGLKFMVYLQKENIIDESGMPKERFSAEFPKEGPSILRIQQVVRGDSAAYFCASSLNRGETQYFGPGTRLLVL.

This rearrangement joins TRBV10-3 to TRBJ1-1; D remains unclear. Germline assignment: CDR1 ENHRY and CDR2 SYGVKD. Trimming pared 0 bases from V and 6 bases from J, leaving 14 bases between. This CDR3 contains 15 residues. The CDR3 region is CAISESTPGYAEAFF. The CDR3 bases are TGTGCCATCAGTGAGTCGACTCCGGGGTACGCTGAAGCTTTCTTT.

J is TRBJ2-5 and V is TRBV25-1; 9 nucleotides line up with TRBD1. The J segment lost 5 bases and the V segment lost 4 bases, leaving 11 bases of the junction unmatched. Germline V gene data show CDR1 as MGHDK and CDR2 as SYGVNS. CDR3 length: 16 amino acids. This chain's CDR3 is CASSAGDRAVKETQYF. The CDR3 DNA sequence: TGTGCCAGCAGTGCTGGGGACAGGGCCGTCAAGGAGACCCAGTACTTC.

CDR3 residues: CASSPRGVYGYTF. CDR3 sequence (DNA): TGTGCCAGCAGCCCCCGGGGGGTCTATGGCTACACCTTC. The chain joins TRBV12-3 or TRBV12-4 to TRBJ1-2; D is perhaps TRBD1 (5 bases). Deletions cut 6 bases from V and 4 bases from J, with 12 bases between. CDR3 length equals 13 residues.

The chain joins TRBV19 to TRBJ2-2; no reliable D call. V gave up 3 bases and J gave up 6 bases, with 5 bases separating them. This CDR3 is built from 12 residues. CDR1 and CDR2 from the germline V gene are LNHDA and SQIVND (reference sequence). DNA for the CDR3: TGTGCCAGTAGTATTGAGGCCGGGGAGCTGTTTTTT. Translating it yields CASSIEAGELFF.

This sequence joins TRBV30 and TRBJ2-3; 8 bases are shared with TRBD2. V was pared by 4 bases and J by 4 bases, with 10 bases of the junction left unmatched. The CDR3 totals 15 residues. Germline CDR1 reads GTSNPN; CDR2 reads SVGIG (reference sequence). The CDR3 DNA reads TGTGCCTGGAACGTCGGCGGGGGGAACGCAGATACGCAGTATTTT. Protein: CAWNVGGGNADTQYF.

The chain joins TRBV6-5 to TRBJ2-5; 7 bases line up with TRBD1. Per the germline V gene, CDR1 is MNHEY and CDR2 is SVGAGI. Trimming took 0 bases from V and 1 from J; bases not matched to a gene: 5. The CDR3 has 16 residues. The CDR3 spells CASSYSDRTGQETQYF. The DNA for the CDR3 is TGTGCCAGCAGTTACTCGGACAGGACAGGCCAAGAGACCCAGTACTTC.

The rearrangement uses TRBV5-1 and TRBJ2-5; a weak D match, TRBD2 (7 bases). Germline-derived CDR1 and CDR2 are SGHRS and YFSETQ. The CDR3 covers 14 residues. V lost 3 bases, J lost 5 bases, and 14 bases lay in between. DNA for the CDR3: TGCGCCAGCAGCTGGGGGGCGGGGGCTGAGACCCAGTACTTC. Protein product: CASSWGAGAETQYF. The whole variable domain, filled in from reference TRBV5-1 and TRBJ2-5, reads KAGVTQTPRYLIKTRGQQVTLSCSPISGHRSVSWYQQTPGQGLQFLFEYFSETQRNKGNFPGRFSGRQFSNSRSEMNVSTLELGDSALYLCASSWGAGAETQYFGPGTRLLVL.

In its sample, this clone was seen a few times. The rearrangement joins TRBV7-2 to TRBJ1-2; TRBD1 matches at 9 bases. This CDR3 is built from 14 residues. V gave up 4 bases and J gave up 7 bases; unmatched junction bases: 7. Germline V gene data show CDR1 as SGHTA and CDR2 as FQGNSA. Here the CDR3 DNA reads TGTGCCAGCAGCTCGGGACAGGGAGAAAGTGGCTACACCTTC. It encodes CASSSGQGESGYTF.

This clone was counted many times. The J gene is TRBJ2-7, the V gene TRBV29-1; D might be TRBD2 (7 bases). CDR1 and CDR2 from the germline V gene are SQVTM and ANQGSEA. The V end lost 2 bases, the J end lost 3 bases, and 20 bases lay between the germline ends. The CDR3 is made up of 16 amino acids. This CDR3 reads CSVEKGRAGAVYEQYF. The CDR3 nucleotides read TGCAGCGTTGAAAAGGGCCGGGCGGGGGCCGTCTACGAGCAGTACTTC.

DNA of the CDR3: TGTGCCAGCTCACCCGAGGAAATCGGGTTGAACACTGAAGCTTTCTTT. It yields the protein CASSPEEIGLNTEAFF. The chain carries TRBV18 and TRBJ1-1; no clear D. Trimming took 3 bases from V and 0 from J, leaving 14 bases between them. The CDR3 runs to 16 residues. Germline loops: CDR1 KGHSH, CDR2 LQKENI.

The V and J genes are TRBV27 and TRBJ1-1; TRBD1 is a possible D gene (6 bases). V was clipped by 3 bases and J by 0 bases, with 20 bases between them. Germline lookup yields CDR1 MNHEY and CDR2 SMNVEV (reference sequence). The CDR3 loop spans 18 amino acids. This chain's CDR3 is CASSLRGSGGAVNTEAFF. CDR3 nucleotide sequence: TGTGCCAGCAGTTTGCGGGGGTCGGGGGGCGCGGTGAACACTGAAGCTTTCTTT.

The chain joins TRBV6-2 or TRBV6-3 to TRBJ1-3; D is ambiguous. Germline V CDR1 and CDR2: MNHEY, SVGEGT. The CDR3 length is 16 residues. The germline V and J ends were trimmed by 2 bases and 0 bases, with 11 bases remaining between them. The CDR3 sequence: CASSYDSTISGNTIYF. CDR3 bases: TGTGCCAGCAGTTACGACTCGACCATCTCTGGAAACACCATATATTTT.

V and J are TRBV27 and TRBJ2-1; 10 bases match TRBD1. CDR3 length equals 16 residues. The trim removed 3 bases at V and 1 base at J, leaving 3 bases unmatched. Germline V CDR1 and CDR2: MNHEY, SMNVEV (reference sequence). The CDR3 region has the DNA TGTGCCAGCAGTTTGTTGGGACAGGGGTCCTACAATGAGCAGTTCTTC. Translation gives CASSLLGQGSYNEQFF.

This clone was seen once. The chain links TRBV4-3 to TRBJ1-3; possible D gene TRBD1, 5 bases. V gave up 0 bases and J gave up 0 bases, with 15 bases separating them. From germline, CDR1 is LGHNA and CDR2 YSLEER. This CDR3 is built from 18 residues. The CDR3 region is CASSQDLSRGTSGNTIYF. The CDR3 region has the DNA TGCGCCAGCAGCCAAGATTTGAGTCGGGGGACCTCTGGAAACACCATATATTTT.

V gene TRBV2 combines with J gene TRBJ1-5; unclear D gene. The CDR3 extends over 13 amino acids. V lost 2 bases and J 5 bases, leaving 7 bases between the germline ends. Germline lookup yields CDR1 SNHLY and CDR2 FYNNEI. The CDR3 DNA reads TGTGCCAGCAGTGAACAGGAAGATCAGCCCCAGCATTTT. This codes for CASSEQEDQPQHF.

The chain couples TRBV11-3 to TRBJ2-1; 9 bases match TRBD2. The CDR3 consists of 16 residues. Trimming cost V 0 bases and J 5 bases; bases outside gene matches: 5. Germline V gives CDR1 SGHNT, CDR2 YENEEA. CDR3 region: CASSLEASGGHNEQFF. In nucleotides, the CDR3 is TGTGCCAGCAGCTTAGAGGCCAGCGGGGGGCACAATGAGCAGTTCTTC.

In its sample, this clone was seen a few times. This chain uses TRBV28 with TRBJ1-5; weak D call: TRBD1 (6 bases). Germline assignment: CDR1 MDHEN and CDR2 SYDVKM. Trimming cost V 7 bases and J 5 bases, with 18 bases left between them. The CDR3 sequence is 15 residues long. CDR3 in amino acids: CASNVPTGWDQPQHF. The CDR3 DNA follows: TGTGCCAGCAACGTCCCGACAGGATGGGATCAGCCCCAGCATTTT. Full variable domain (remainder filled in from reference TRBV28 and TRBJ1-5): DVKVTQSSRYLVKRTGEKVFLECVQDMDHENMFWYRQDPGLGLRLIYFSYDVKMKEKGDIPEGYSVSREKKERFSLILESASTNQTSMYLCASNVPTGWDQPQHFGDGTRLSIL.

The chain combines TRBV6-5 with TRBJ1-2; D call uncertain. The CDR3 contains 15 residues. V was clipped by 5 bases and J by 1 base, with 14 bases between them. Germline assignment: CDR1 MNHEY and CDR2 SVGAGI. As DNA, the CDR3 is TGTGCCAGCAGTCGAGGACTGATTAATAACTATGGCTACACCTTC. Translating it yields CASSRGLINNYGYTF.

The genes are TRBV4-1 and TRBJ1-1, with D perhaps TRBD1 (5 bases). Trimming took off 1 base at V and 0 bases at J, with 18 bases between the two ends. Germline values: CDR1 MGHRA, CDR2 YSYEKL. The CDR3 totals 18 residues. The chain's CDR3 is CASSQVRFGGDLNTEAFF. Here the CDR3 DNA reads TGCGCCAGCAGCCAAGTTAGATTCGGGGGGGATTTGAACACTGAAGCTTTCTTT.

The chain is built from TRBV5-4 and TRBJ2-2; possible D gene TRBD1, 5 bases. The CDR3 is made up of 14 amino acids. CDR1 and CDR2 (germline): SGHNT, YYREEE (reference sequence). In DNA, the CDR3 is TGTGCGACCACAAGGGGCCGGAACACCGGGGAGCTGTTTTTT. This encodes CATTRGRNTGELFF. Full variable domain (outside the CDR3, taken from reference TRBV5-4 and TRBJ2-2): ETGVTQSPTHLIKTRGQQVTLRCSSQSGHNTVSWYQQALGQGPQFIFQYYREEENGRGNFPPRFSGLQFPNYSSELNVNALELDDSALYLCATTRGRNTGELFFGEGSRLTVL.